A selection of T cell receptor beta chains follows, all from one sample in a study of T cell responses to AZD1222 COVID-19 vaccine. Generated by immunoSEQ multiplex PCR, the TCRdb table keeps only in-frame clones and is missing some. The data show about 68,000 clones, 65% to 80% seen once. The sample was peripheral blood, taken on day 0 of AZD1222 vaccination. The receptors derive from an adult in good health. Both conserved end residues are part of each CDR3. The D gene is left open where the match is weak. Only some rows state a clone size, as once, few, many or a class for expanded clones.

CDR3 DNA: TGTGCCAGCAGCCCAGGGGACCCTCCTGATCAGCCCCAGCATTTT; CDR3 protein: CASSPGDPPDQPQHF; J gene: TRBJ1-5; clone size: -; V gene: TRBV7-9; D gene: -
CDR3 DNA: TGTGCCAGCAGCTCCCAGACAGGGGACTATGGCTACACCTTC; CDR3 protein: CASSSQTGDYGYTF; J gene: TRBJ1-2; clone size: -; V gene: TRBV3-1/TRBV3-2; D gene: TRBD1
CDR3 DNA: TGTGCCTGGAGTGGGGACAGGGGCAATCAGCCCCAGCATTTT; CDR3 protein: CAWSGDRGNQPQHF; J gene: TRBJ1-5; clone size: -; V gene: TRBV30; D gene: TRBD1
CDR3 DNA: TGTGCCAGCAGTCGACAGGGGGTGCCTAATGAAAAACTGTTTTTT; CDR3 protein: CASSRQGVPNEKLFF; J gene: TRBJ1-4; clone size: -; V gene: TRBV6-5; D gene: TRBD1
CDR3 DNA: TGTGCCAGCAGTTCGACGATATTTGGCGGGGGGGCCGGAGATACGCAGTATTTT; CDR3 protein: CASSSTIFGGGAGDTQYF; J gene: TRBJ2-3; clone size: -; V gene: TRBV7-2; D gene: TRBD2
CDR3 DNA: TGTGCCAGCAGTTCAGGGGGGCTCGACACCTTC; CDR3 protein: CASSSGGLDTF; J gene: TRBJ1-2; clone size: -; V gene: TRBV2; D gene: TRBD1
CDR3 DNA: TGTGCCAGCAGCTTAGGTCTAAGGGGTCCTGAAGCTTTCTTT; CDR3 protein: CASSLGLRGPEAFF; J gene: TRBJ1-1; clone size: few; V gene: TRBV11-2; D gene: -
CDR3 DNA: TGTGCCAGCAGCTTTGGGGGGGGAGGTGAAAAACTGTTTTTT; CDR3 protein: CASSFGGGGEKLFF; J gene: TRBJ1-4; clone size: -; V gene: TRBV7-2; D gene: -
CDR3 DNA: TGTGCCAGCAGCTATAGTACTGAAGCTTTCTTT; CDR3 protein: CASSYSTEAFF; J gene: TRBJ1-1; clone size: -; V gene: TRBV5-6; D gene: -
CDR3 DNA: TGTGCCAGCTCACCAAGTTCGGTTGTTTCCGAGCAGTACTTC; CDR3 protein: CASSPSSVVSEQYF; J gene: TRBJ2-7; clone size: -; V gene: TRBV18; D gene: -
CDR3 DNA: TGTGCCAGCAGCTTCGGGGGTGACTCTGGAAACACCATATATTTT; CDR3 protein: CASSFGGDSGNTIYF; J gene: TRBJ1-3; clone size: -; V gene: TRBV5-6; D gene: -
CDR3 DNA: TGTGCCAGCAGTTCCCAGGGAGACACTGAAGCTTTCTTT; CDR3 protein: CASSSQGDTEAFF; J gene: TRBJ1-1; clone size: -; V gene: TRBV5-5; D gene: -
CDR3 DNA: TGCGCCAGCAGCCAAGGCACAGGGGGGTGGACCATATATTTT; CDR3 protein: CASSQGTGGWTIYF; J gene: TRBJ1-3; clone size: few; V gene: TRBV4-1; D gene: TRBD1
CDR3 DNA: TGTGCCAGCAGCCAAGGGCGGGCGGGGACAGATACGCAGTATTTT; CDR3 protein: CASSQGRAGTDTQYF; J gene: TRBJ2-3; clone size: -; V gene: TRBV3-1/TRBV3-2; D gene: -
CDR3 DNA: TGTGCCAGCAGAAGACAGGGAGACAATGAGCAGTTCTTC; CDR3 protein: CASRRQGDNEQFF; J gene: TRBJ2-1; clone size: -; V gene: TRBV12-3/TRBV12-4; D gene: TRBD1
CDR3 DNA: TGCAGCGTTGAGAGGAGCGATGGAAGGGAAAAACTGTTTTTT; CDR3 protein: CSVERSDGREKLFF; J gene: TRBJ1-4; clone size: -; V gene: TRBV29-1; D gene: -
CDR3 DNA: TGTGCCAGCTCACAGAACACCATATATTTT; CDR3 protein: CASSQNTIYF; J gene: TRBJ1-3; clone size: -; V gene: TRBV19; D gene: -